The clone carrying this T cell receptor (beta chain) appeared a few times. The antigen is not known. The data were taken from a study of shared clonotypes between healthy human individuals. Profiled with immunoSEQ multiplex PCR; TCRdb holds only in-frame clones, not every one. This sample has about 960,000 clones, with approximately 76% found just once. With 2 bases removed from V and 3 bases from J, the gap between germline ends came to 10 bases. CDR3 length: 14 amino acids. Germline CDR1 KGHSH, CDR2 LQKENI. The study's findings and limits: Clonotype sharing among donors likely depends on sequencing depth.

The sample was memory CD4+ T cells sorted from blood. Subset defined: CD45RA-negative fraction. This clonotype was sampled from a man aged 18 to 30 in good health. V and J are TRBV18 and TRBJ2-5; TRBD1 might be the D (5 bases). The CDR3 sequence: CASSPSGLKETQYF. The CDR3 bases are TGTGCCAGCTCACCATCAGGGCTTAAAGAGACCCAGTACTTC.